The source of this T cell receptor beta chain is a study of blood T cells in healthy people across ages. Study results and caveats: Per-million-T-cell TCR beta diversity fell roughly linearly with age. There were more naive CD4+ cells and higher diversity in long-lived donors than in aged donors.

Using a J-beta primer mix together with a sample-barcoded 5' primer, a second PCR was run for 7 to 11 cycles. The template-switch adaptor, which had 12 random nucleotides, put a tag on each cDNA molecule. TCRdb re-analysed the 5' RACE reads in MiXCR, keeping a single row per CDR3 protein. The top ten hold 13% of the sample, which has fewer than 900,000 distinct CDR3 sequences, roughly 35% seen once. Each donor was a healthy Caucasian individual from Russia, aged roughly 6 to 90. This clonotype was found many times. What it recognizes is unknown. Sequencing was performed on blood. The TCR was taken from a man younger than 35 in good health.

The CDR3 nucleotides are TGCAGTGCTACCGGGACGACCTACGAGCAGTACTTC. Translation gives CSATGTTYEQYF. The chain combines TRBV20-1 with TRBJ2-7, with D perhaps given as TRBD1 or TRBD2 (5 bases each). This CDR3 has 12 residues. CDR1 is DFQATT, CDR2 SNEGSKA, per germline (reference sequence). Between the trimmed V and J ends, which lost 4 bases and 2 bases, there was a span of 9 bases.